The following is a TCR beta chain sequence with its context. This specimen comes from a study of blood T cell repertoires in COVID-19. About the study: The samples span acute and convalescent COVID-19 from the United States, Italy and Spain. PBMCs, B-cell-depleted T cells, or T cells provided the cDNA or gDNA that made up the material.

Libraries were prepared by immunoSEQ multiplex PCR; TCRdb keeps only in-frame clonotypes and omits some of them. This table holds around 400,000 clones, 70% to 90% found once. The V gene's germline CDR1 is KGHSH and CDR2 LQKENI. The CDR3 spans 16 residues. V shed 3 bases and J 7 bases; nucleotides not matched to a gene: 12. The age range of participants was 18 to 89 years, with residence in fewer than 25 US areas. In the 2 weeks before study entry, exposed participants met a COVID-19 case, which was PCR-confirmed or clinician-diagnosed. This rearrangement joins TRBV18 to TRBJ2-7; 10 bases are a match to TRBD2. The specimen was PBMCs or T cells enriched from blood (not recorded which). The sequence was obtained from a woman in her late teens or twenties who had been exposed to COVID-19. The CDR3 here is CASSPKASGRALEQYF. The CDR3 DNA follows: TGTGCCAGCTCACCGAAAGCGAGCGGGAGGGCCTTGGAGCAGTACTTC. Supplemented by reference TRBV18 and TRBJ2-7, the full variable domain reads NAGVMQNPRHLVRRRGQEARLRCSPMKGHSHVYWYRQLPEEGLKFMVYLQKENIIDESGMPKERFSAEFPKEGPSILRIQQVVRGDSAAYFCASSPKASGRALEQYFGPGTRLTVT.